This T cell receptor (beta chain) was profiled in a study of CD4+ T cells in melanoma. This CDR3 spans 15 amino acids. Germline assignment: CDR1 SGHDT and CDR2 YYEEEE. V was pared by 0 bases and J by 6 bases, with 4 bases of the junction left unmatched. Sequencing used immunoSEQ multiplex PCR; TCRdb keeps in-frame clones, though not all of them. The sample includes roughly 52,000 clones, more than 60% of them seen just once. As to this clone: One base separates it from a far larger clone, so it is likely a read error.

This chain links TRBV5-6 with TRBJ2-2; 8 nucleotides line up with TRBD1. The receptor comes from a human donor with melanoma. Sequencing was performed on tumor tissue. The CDR3 DNA sequence: TGTGCCAGCAGCTTGGGGACAGGGATGCCCGGGGAGCTGTTTTTT. This gives the protein CASSLGTGMPGELFF.